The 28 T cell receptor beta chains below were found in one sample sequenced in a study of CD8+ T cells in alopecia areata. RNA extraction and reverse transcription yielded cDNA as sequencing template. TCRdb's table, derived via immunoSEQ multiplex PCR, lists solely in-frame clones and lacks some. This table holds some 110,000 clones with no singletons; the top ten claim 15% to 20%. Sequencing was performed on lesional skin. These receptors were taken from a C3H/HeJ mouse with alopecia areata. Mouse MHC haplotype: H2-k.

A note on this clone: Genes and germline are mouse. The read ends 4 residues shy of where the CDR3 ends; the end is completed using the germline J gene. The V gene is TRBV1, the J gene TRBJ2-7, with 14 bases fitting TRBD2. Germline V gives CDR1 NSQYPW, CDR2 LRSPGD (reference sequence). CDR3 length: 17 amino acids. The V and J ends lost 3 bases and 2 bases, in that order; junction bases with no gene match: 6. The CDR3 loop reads CTCSASRDWGGAYEQYF. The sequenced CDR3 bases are TGCACCTGCAGTGCGTCCCGGGACTGGGGGGGCGCCTAT.

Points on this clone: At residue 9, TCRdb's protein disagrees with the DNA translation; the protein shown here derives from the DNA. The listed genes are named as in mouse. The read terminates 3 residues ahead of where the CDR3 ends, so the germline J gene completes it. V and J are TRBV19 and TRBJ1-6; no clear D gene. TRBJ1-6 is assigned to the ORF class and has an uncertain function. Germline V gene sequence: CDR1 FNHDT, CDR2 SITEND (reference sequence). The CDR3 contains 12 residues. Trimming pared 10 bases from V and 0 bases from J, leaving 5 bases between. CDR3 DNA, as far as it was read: TGTGCCTCCAATTCCTATAATTCGCCC. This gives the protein CASNSYNSP. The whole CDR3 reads CASNSYNSPLYF.

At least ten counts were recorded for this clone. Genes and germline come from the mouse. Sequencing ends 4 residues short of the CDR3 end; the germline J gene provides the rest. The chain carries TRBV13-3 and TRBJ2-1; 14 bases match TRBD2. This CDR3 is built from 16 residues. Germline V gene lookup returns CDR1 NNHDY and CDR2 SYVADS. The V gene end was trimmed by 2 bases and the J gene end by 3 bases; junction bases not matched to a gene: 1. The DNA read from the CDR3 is TGTGCCAGCAGTGACGGGACTGGGGGGGCCTATGCT. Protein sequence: CASSDGTGGAYA. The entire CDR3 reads CASSDGTGGAYAEQFF.

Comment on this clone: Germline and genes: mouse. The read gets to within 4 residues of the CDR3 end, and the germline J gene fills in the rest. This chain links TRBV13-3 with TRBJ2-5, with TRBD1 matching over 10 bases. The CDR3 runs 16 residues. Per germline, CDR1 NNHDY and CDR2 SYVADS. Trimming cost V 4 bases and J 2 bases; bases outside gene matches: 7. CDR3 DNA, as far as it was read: TGTGCCAGCAGTCCGGGACAGGGGAGTCGCCAAGAC. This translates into CASSPGQGSRQD. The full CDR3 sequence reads CASSPGQGSRQDTQYF.

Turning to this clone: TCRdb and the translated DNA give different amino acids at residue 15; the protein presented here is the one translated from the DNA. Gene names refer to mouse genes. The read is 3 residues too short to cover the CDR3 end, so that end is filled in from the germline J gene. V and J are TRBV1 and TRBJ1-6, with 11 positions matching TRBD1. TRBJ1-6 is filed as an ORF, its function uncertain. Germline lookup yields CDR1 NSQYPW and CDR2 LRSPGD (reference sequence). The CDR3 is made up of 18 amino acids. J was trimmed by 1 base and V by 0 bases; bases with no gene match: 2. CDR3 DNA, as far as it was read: TGCACCTGCAGTGCAGAAGGGACAGGGGGGTCCTATAATTCGCCC. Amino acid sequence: CTCSAEGTGGSYNSP. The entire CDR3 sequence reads CTCSAEGTGGSYNSPLYF.

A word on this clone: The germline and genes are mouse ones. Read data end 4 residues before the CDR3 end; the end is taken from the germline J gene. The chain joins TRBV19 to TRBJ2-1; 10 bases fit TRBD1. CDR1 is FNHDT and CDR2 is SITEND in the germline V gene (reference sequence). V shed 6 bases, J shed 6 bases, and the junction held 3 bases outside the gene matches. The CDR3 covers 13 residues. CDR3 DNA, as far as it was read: TGTGCCAGCACCCGGGACAGGGGTGCT. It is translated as CASTRDRGA. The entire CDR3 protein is CASTRDRGAEQFF.

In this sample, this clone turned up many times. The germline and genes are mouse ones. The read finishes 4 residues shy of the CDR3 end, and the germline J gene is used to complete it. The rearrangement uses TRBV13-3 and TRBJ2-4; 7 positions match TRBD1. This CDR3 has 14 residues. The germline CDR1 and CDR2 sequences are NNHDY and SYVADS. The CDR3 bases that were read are TGTGCCAGCAGTGCTCCGGGACAGAAAAAC. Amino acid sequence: CASSAPGQKN. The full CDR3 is CASSAPGQKNTLYF.

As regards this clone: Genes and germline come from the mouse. CDR3 DNA (partial): TGTGCCAGCAGTGAGTCTGGGGGGGCGCTCGCCGGG. This encodes CASSESGGALAG. The entire CDR3 protein reads CASSESGGALAGQLYF. The chain links TRBV13-3 to TRBJ2-2; 10 bases agree with TRBD2. Coverage ceases 4 residues before the CDR3 finishes, and the germline J gene fills in the end. J gave up 6 bases and V 2 bases, and 7 bases lay outside the gene matches. The CDR3 has 16 residues. Per germline, CDR1 NNHDY and CDR2 SYVADS.

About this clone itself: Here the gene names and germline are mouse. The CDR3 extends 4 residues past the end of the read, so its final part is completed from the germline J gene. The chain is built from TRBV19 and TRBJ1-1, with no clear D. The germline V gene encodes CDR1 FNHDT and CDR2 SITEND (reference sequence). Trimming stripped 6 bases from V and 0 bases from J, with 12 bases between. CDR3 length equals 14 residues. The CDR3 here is CASTPTYANTEVFF. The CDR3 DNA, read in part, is TGTGCCAGCACTCCGACATACGCAAACACA. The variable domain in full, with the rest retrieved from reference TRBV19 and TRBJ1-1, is GGIITQTPKFLIGQEGQKLTLKCQQNFNHDTMYWYRQDSGKGLRLIYYSITENDLQKGDLSEGYDASREKKSSFSLTVTSAQKNEMAVFLCASTPTYANTEVFFGKGTRLTVV.

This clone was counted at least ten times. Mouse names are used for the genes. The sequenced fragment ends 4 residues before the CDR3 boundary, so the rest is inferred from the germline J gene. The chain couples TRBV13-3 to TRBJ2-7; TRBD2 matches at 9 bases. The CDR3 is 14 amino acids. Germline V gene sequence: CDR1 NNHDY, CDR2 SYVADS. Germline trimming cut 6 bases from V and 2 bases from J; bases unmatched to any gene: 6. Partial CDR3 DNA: TGTGCCAGCACCTCGTGGGGGGGCGCCTAT. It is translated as CASTSWGGAY. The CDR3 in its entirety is CASTSWGGAYEQYF.

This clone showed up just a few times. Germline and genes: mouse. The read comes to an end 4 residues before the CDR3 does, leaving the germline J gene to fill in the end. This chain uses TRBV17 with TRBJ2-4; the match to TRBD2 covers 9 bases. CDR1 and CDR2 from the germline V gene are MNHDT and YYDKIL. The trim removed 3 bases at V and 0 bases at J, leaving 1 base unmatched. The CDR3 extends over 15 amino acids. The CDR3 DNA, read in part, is TGTGCTAGCAGTAGCTGGGGGGGGAGTCAAAAC. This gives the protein CASSSWGGSQN. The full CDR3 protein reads CASSSWGGSQNTLYF.

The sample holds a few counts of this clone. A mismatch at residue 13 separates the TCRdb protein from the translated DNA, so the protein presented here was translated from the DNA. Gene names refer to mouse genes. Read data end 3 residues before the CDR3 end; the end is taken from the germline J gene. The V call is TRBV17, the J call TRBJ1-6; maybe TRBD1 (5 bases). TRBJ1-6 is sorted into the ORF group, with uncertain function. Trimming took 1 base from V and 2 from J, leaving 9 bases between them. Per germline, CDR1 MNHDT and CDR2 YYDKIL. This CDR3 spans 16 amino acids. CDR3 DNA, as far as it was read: TGTGCTAGCAGTAGAGTGGACAAAACCTATAATTCGCCC. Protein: CASSRVDKTYNSP. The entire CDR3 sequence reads CASSRVDKTYNSPLYF.

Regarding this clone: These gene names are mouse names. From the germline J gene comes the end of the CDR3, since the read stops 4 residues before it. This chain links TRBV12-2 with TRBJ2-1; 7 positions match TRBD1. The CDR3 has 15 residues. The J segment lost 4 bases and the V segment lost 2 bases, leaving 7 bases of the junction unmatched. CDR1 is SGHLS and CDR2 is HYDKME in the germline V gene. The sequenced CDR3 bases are TGTGCCAGCTCTCCAGGGACAGAATTGTATGCT. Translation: CASSPGTELYA. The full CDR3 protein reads CASSPGTELYAEQFF.

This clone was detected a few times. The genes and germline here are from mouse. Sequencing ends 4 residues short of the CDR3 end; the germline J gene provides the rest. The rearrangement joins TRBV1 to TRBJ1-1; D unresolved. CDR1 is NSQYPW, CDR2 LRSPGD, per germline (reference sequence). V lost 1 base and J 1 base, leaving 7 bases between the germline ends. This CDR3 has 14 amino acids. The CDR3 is CTCSAGLRNTEVFF. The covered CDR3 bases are TGCACCTGCAGTGCAGGTCTCAGAAACACA.

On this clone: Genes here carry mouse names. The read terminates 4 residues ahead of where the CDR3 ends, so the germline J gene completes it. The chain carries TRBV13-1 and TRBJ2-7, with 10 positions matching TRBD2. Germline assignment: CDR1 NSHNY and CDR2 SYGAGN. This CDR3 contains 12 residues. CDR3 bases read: TGTGCCAGCACGGGACTGGGGTAT. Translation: CASTGLGY. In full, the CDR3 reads CASTGLGYEQYF.

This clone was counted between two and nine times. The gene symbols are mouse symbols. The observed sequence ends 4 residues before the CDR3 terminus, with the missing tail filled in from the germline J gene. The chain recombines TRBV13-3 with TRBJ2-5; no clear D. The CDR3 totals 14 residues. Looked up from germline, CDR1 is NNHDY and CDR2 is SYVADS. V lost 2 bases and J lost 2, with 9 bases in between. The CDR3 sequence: CASSEDTFQDTQYF. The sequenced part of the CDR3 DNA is TGTGCCAGCAGTGAAGACACATTCCAAGAC.

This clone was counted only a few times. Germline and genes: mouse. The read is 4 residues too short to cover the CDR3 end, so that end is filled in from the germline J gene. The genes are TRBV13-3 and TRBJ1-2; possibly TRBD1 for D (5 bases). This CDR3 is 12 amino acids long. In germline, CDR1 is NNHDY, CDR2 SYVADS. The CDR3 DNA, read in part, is TGTGCCAGCAGTGGCAGGGCTTCC. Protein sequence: CASSGRAS. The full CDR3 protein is CASSGRASDYTF.

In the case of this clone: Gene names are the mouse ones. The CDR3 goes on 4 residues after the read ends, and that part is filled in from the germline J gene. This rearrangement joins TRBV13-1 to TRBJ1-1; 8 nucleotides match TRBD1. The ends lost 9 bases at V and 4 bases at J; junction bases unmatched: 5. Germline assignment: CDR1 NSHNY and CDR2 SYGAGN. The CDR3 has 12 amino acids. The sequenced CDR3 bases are TGTGCCACCCGGGACAGGCCCACA. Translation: CATRDRPT. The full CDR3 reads CATRDRPTEVFF.

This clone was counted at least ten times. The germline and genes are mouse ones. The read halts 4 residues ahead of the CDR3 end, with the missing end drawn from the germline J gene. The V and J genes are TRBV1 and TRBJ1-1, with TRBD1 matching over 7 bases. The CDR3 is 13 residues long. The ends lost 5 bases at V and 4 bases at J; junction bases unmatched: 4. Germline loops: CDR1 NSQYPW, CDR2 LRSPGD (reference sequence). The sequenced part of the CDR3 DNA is TGCACCTGCAGTCACAGGGGAACCACA. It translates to CTCSHRGTT. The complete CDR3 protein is CTCSHRGTTEVFF.

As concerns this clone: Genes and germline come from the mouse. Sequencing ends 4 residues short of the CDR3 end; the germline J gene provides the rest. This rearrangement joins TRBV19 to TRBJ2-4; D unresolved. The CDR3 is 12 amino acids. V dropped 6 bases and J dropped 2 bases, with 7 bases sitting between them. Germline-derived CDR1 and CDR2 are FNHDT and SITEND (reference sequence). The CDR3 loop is CASTQNQNTLYF. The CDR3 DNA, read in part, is TGTGCCAGCACACAGAATCAAAAC.

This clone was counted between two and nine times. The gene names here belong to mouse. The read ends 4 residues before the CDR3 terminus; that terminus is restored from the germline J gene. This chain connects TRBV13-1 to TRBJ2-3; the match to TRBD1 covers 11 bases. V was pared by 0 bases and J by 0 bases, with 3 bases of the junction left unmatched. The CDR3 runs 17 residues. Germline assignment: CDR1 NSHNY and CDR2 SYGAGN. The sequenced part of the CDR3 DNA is TGTGCCAGCAGTGATGCGGACAGGGGGCCTAGTGCAGAA. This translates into CASSDADRGPSAE. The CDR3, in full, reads CASSDADRGPSAETLYF.

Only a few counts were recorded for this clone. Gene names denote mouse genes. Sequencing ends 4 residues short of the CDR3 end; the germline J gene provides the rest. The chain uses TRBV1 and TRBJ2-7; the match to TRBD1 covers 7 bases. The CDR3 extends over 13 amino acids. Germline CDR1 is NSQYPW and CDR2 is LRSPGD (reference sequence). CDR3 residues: CTCRVGTEYEQYF. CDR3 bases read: TGCACCTGCAGGGTCGGGACAGAATAT.

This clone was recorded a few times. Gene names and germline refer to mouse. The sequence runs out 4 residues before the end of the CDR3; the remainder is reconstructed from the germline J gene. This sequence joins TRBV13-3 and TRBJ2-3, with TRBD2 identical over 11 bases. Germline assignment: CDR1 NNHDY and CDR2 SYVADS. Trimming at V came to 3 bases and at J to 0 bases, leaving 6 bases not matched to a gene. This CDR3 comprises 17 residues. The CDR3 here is CASSGLGGATSAETLYF. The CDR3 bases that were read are TGTGCCAGCAGTGGACTGGGGGGGGCCACTAGTGCAGAA.

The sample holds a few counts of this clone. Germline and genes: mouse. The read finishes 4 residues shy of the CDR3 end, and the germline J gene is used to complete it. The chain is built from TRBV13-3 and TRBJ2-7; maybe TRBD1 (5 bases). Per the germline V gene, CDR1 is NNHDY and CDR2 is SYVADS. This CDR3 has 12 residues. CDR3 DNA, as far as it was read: TGTGCCAGCAGACCCGACAGTTAT. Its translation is CASRPDSY. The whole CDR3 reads CASRPDSYEQYF.

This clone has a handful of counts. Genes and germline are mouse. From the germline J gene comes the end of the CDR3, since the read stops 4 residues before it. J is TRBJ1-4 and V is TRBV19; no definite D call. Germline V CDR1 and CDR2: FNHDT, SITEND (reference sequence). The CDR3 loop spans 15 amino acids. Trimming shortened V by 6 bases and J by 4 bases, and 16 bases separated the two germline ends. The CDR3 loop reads CASKIAPAHNERLFF. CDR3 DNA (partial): TGTGCCAGCAAGATAGCTCCAGCTCACAACGAA.

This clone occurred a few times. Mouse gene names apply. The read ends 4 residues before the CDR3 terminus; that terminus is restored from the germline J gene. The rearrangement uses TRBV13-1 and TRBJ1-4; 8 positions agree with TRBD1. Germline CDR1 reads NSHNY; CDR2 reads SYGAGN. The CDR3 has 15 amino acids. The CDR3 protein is CASSDGQGRGERLFF. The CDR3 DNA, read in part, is TGTGCCAGCAGTGATGGACAGGGGAGGGGCGAA.

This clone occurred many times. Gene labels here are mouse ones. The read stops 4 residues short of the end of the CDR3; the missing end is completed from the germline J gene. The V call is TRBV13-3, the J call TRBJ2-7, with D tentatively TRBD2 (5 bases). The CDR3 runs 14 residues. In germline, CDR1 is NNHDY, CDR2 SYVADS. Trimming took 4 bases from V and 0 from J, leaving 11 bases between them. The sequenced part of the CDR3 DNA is TGTGCCAGCAGTCCCACTGGTGTCTCCTAT. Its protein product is CASSPTGVSY. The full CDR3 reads CASSPTGVSYEQYF.

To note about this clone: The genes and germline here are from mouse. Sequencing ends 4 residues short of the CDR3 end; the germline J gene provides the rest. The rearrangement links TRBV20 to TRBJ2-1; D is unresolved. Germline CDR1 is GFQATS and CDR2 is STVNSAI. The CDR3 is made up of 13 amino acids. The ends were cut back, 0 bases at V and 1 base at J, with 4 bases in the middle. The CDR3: CGAREGNYAEQFF. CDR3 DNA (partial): TGTGGTGCTAGGGAAGGGAACTATGCT.